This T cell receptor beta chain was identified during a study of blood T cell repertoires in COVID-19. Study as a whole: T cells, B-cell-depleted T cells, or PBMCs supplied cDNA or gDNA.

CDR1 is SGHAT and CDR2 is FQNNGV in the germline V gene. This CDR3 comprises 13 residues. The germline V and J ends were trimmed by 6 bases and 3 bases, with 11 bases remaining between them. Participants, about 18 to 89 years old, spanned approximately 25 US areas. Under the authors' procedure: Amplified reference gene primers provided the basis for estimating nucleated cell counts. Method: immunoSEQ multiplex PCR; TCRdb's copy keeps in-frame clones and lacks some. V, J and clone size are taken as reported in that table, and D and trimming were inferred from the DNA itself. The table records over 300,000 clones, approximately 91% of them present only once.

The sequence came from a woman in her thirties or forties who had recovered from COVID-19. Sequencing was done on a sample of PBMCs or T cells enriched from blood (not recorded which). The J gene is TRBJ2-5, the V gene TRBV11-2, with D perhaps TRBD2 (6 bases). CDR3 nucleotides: TGTGCCAGCAGACTGACGGGGGAAGAGACCCAGTACTTC. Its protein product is CASRLTGEETQYF.